These 18 T cell receptor beta chains originate from one sample sequenced in a study of cytomegalovirus exposure and HLA in healthy donors. Researchers ran the PCR with 60 Vbeta and 13 Jbeta primers. Libraries were prepared by immunoSEQ multiplex PCR; TCRdb keeps only in-frame clonotypes and omits some of them. The sample lists 110,000 to 150,000 clones; approximately 80% were seen once. Sequenced sample: PBMCs. These receptors originate from a woman aged 60 to 75 in good health and CMV-seropositive.

The chain links TRBV2 to TRBJ1-3; no clear D gene. The ends were cut back, 6 bases at V and 1 base at J, with 4 bases in the middle. Germline CDR1 SNHLY, CDR2 FYNNEI. The CDR3 length is 12 residues. CDR3 coding DNA: TGTGCCAGCAGATCTTCTGGAAACACCATATATTTT. Residues: CASRSSGNTIYF.

The V and J genes are TRBV11-2 and TRBJ1-4, with 7 bases lining up with TRBD1. The V segment lost 6 bases and the J segment 8 bases; nucleotides outside the gene matches: 6. Germline V gene lookup returns CDR1 SGHAT and CDR2 FQNNGV. This CDR3 has 13 amino acids. The CDR3 reads CASRRTGEEKLFF. CDR3 nucleotide sequence: TGTGCCAGCAGACGTACAGGGGAAGAAAAACTGTTTTTT.

The chain recombines TRBV7-2 with TRBJ1-5; D is uncertain. This CDR3 has 15 residues. CDR1 is SGHTA and CDR2 is FQGNSA in the germline V gene. The ends were cut back, 2 bases at V and 2 bases at J, with 10 bases in the middle. The CDR3 region has the DNA TGTGCCAGCAGCTTATATGCGGAAGGCAATCAGCCCCAGCATTTT. This gives the protein CASSLYAEGNQPQHF. Variable domain in full (rest from reference TRBV7-2 and TRBJ1-5): GAGVSQSPSNKVTEKGKDVELRCDPISGHTALYWYRQSLGQGLEFLIYFQGNSAPDKSGLPSDRFSAERTGGSVSTLTIQRTQQEDSAVYLCASSLYAEGNQPQHFGDGTRLSIL.

J is TRBJ2-7 and V is TRBV2; 9 positions match TRBD1. Germline V gene sequence: CDR1 SNHLY, CDR2 FYNNEI. CDR3 length: 19 amino acids. V lost 3 bases and J lost 4; bases outside the gene matches: 19. In nucleotides, the CDR3 is TGTGCCAGCAGTGATGCGACAGGGGGTCCTAATGGCGGGTCTTACGAGCAGTACTTC. Its translation is CASSDATGGPNGGSYEQYF.

CDR3 coding DNA: TGTGCCAGCAGCTTAGGGGTAGGGACTAGCGGACAAGAGCAGTTCTTC. Amino acids: CASSLGVGTSGQEQFF. The chain joins TRBV11-2 to TRBJ2-1; 11 nucleotides match TRBD2. The CDR3 has 16 amino acids. In germline, CDR1 is SGHAT, CDR2 FQNNGV. The junction had 9 bases not matched to a gene; V was cut back by 1 base and J by 10 bases.

The chain recombines TRBV5-1 with TRBJ2-3; D is uncertain. The CDR3 runs 16 residues. Germline loops: CDR1 SGHRS, CDR2 YFSETQ. With 1 base removed from V and 4 bases from J, the gap between germline ends came to 16 bases. CDR3 DNA sequence: TGCGCCAGCAGCTTGAGCCCTTCAAATTACGCAGATACGCAGTATTTT. Amino acids: CASSLSPSNYADTQYF.

The chain joins TRBV18 to TRBJ2-1, with D uncertain. Trimming shortened V by 0 bases and J by 3 bases, and 9 bases separated the two germline ends. The CDR3 has 15 amino acids. Germline V gene lookup returns CDR1 KGHSH and CDR2 LQKENI. CDR3 residues: CASSPPSGGYNEQFF. CDR3 sequence (DNA): TGTGCCAGCTCACCACCGAGTGGTGGCTACAATGAGCAGTTCTTC.

This clone was seen a few times. The chain uses TRBV9 and TRBJ2-3, with unresolved D. Germline V gene lookup returns CDR1 SGDLS and CDR2 YYNGEE. V lost 0 bases and J 5 bases, leaving 7 bases between the germline ends. The CDR3 extends over 13 amino acids. In nucleotides, the CDR3 is TGTGCCAGCAGCGTAGGTAGAGGAGATACGCAGTATTTT. Its translation: CASSVGRGDTQYF. Together with reference TRBV9 and TRBJ2-3, the CDR3 gives the full variable domain: DSGVTQTPKHLITATGQRVTLRCSPRSGDLSVYWYQQSLDQGLQFLIQYYNGEERAKGNILERFSAQQFPDLHSELNLSSLELGDSALYFCASSVGRGDTQYFGPGTRLTVL.

The chain has TRBV15 and TRBJ2-7; D call uncertain. Per the germline V gene, CDR1 is LNHNV and CDR2 is YYDKDF (reference sequence). Between the trimmed V and J ends, which lost 0 bases and 4 bases, there was a span of 7 bases. The CDR3 contains 13 residues. The CDR3 sequence: CATSRDTGYEQYF. CDR3 nucleotides: TGTGCCACCAGCAGAGATACGGGTTACGAGCAGTACTTC. The whole variable domain, remainder taken from reference TRBV15 and TRBJ2-7, is DAMVIQNPRYQVTQFGKPVTLSCSQTLNHNVMYWYQQKSSQAPKLLFHYYDKDFNNEADTPDNFQSRRPNTSFCFLDIRSPGLGDTAMYLCATSRDTGYEQYFGPGTRLTVT.

This rearrangement joins TRBV7-2 to TRBJ2-1, with D possibly being TRBD1 (7 bases). The germline V and J ends were trimmed by 3 bases and 7 bases, with 22 bases remaining between them. CDR3 length: 17 residues. Looked up from germline, CDR1 is SGHTA and CDR2 is FQGNSA. The CDR3 sequence is CASSFPTSSQGGNEQFF. In nucleotides, the CDR3 is TGTGCCAGCAGCTTCCCCACCAGCAGCCAGGGGGGAAATGAGCAGTTCTTC.

The chain recombines TRBV21-1 with TRBJ2-3; the table's D call, TRBD2, has no DNA check behind it. TRBV21-1 is given as a pseudogene. The CDR3 contains 17 residues. The CDR3 DNA follows: TGTGCCAGCAGCACCGAGCTAGATAAAACTAGCACAGATACGCAGTATTTT. Translation: CASSTELDKTSTDTQYF.

The chain links TRBV7-2 to TRBJ2-7; 12 bases match TRBD1. The CDR3 totals 16 residues. CDR1 is SGHTA and CDR2 is FQGNSA in the germline V gene. J gave up 1 base and V 1 base, and 2 bases lay outside the gene matches. CDR3 protein: CASSLVGQGASYEQYF. The CDR3 coding sequence is TGTGCCAGCAGCTTAGTGGGACAGGGGGCGTCCTACGAGCAGTACTTC.

The V call is TRBV5-6, the J call TRBJ1-2; no reliable D call. The CDR3 spans 14 residues. With 4 bases removed from V and 7 bases from J, the gap between germline ends came to 17 bases. Germline CDR1 reads SGHDT; CDR2 reads YYEEEE. In DNA, the CDR3 is TGTGCCAGCAGCCCGTCGCCCCGGGAGGTTGGCTACACCTTC. Protein: CASSPSPREVGYTF.

This clone was detected only a few times. CDR3 nucleotide sequence: TGTGCCAGCAGCTTAGCCCAGGGGCCGCTAGCCAATGAAGCTTTCTTT. Protein sequence: CASSLAQGPLANEAFF. The rearrangement links TRBV7-9 to TRBJ1-1, with D tentatively TRBD1 (6 bases). Germline loops: CDR1 SEHNR, CDR2 FQNEAQ (reference sequence). The CDR3 covers 16 residues. V lost 0 bases, J lost 7 bases, and 18 bases lay in between.

The chain combines TRBV15 with TRBJ2-2; tentatively, D is TRBD2 (5 bases). V dropped 5 bases and J dropped 7 bases, with 11 bases sitting between them. The germline V gene has CDR1 LNHNV and CDR2 YYDKDF (reference sequence). CDR3 length equals 13 residues. CDR3: CATSPEAVGELFF. The CDR3 DNA follows: TGTGCCACCAGCCCGGAGGCCGTCGGGGAGCTGTTTTTT.

The rearrangement joins TRBV11-2 to TRBJ2-1, with D possibly being TRBD2 (6 bases). Germline lookup yields CDR1 SGHAT and CDR2 FQNNGV. The CDR3 spans 14 residues. V shed 5 bases and J shed 7 bases, with 15 bases lying between them. The CDR3 spells CASSTRDSRNEQFF. The CDR3 nucleotides read TGTGCCAGCAGCACACGGGACTCCCGTAATGAGCAGTTCTTC.

This clone has more than one count but fewer than ten. This sequence joins TRBV7-6 and TRBJ2-3; weak D call: TRBD2 (6 bases). Trimming removed 3 bases at V and 6 bases at J, with 13 bases between. The CDR3 extends over 14 amino acids. Germline V gene data show CDR1 as SGHVS and CDR2 as FNYEAQ. CDR3 in amino acids: CASSLAPGEDTQYF. In DNA form, the CDR3 reads TGTGCCAGCAGCTTGGCCCCGGGGGAGGATACGCAGTATTTT.

The V gene is TRBV18, the J gene TRBJ1-5, with 8 nucleotides matching TRBD1. Germline V gene sequence: CDR1 KGHSH, CDR2 LQKENI. V lost 5 bases to trimming and J lost 2 bases; unmatched junction nucleotides: 11. This CDR3 region has 17 residues. The CDR3 region has the DNA TGTGCCAGCTCAAGCCGGACTGGGACAGGACGCAATCAGCCCCAGCATTTT. This translates into CASSSRTGTGRNQPQHF.